The 18 T cell receptor beta chains presented below share a single source sample, sequenced in a study of T cells in Graves' hyperthyroidism and ophthalmopathy. RNA transcripts served as the template for amplifying TCR beta CDR3 regions. HTBI primers drove first-round RT-PCR of the TCR CDR3. One entry per CDR3 protein results from TCRdb running MiXCR on the multiplex PCR reads. This sample has fewer than 850,000 distinct CDR3 sequences, with 15% to 20% found just once. The sample was blood. Receptors originate from a man aged 50 to 60 with Graves' hyperthyroidism.

This clonotype has a handful of counts. Germline and junction disagree at one end, which may indicate a read error. This chain uses TRBV27 with TRBJ1-4, with TRBD1 matching 9 bases. The CDR3 is made up of 15 amino acids. CDR1 and CDR2 (germline): MNHEY, SMNVEV (reference sequence). The CDR3 sequence is CATTLTGGVGERLFF. The CDR3, as DNA: TGTGCCACCACACTTACAGGGGGCGTGGGTGAAAGACTGTTTTTT.

There are a few counts of this clonotype. The V call is TRBV7-9, the J call TRBJ2-1; the match to TRBD1 covers 7 bases. The germline CDR1 and CDR2 sequences are SEHNR and FQNEAQ (reference sequence). The CDR3 covers 14 residues. The V gene end was trimmed by 8 bases and the J gene end by 4 bases; junction bases not matched to a gene: 8. The CDR3 DNA is TGTGCCAGCCTGGAGACAGGGCTATACAATGAGCAGTTCTTC. It translates to CASLETGLYNEQFF.

In its sample, this clonotype was seen once. The chain combines TRBV11-3 with TRBJ2-1; 9 nucleotides align to TRBD2. This CDR3 has 16 residues. Germline V gene lookup returns CDR1 SGHNT and CDR2 YENEEA. Trimming at V came to 5 bases and at J to 2 bases, leaving 7 bases not matched to a gene. CDR3 nucleotides: TGTGCCAGCAGCCAAGCTACTAGCGGGCCCTACAATGAGCAGTTCTTC. This encodes CASSQATSGPYNEQFF.

A few counts support this clonotype. The chain joins TRBV13 to TRBJ2-1; tentative D call: TRBD1 (6 bases). V was shortened by 0 bases and J by 4 bases, with 13 bases between the two germline ends. CDR3 size: 16 residues. Germline V lookup: CDR1 PRHDT, CDR2 FYEKMQ (reference sequence). The CDR3 region is CASSLGVGQPYNEQFF. In nucleotides, the CDR3 is TGTGCCAGCAGCTTAGGTGTAGGACAGCCATACAATGAGCAGTTCTTC.

At least ten counts were recorded for this clonotype. The genes are TRBV19 and TRBJ2-3; D not resolved. CDR1 and CDR2 from the germline V gene are LNHDA and SQIVND (reference sequence). CDR3 length: 11 residues. V was pared by 3 bases and J by 5 bases, with 3 bases between. The CDR3 is CASSMLDTQYF. The CDR3 region has the DNA TGTGCCAGTAGTATGCTAGATACGCAGTATTTT.

This clonotype was recorded at least ten times. The V call is TRBV28, the J call TRBJ1-1; D gene unclear. The CDR3 runs to 14 residues. The V and J ends lost 2 bases and 2 bases respectively, with 9 bases between them. CDR1 and CDR2 from the germline V gene are MDHEN and SYDVKM. CDR3: CASSLGEFNTEAFF. CDR3 coding DNA: TGTGCCAGCAGTTTAGGGGAATTCAACACTGAAGCTTTCTTT.

A remark on this clonotype: A read error may be the cause here, since a much bigger clone is one base away. V is TRBV6-4 and J is TRBJ2-1, with a possible D match to TRBD2 (6 bases). V lost 2 bases, J lost 0 bases, and 20 bases lay in between. The V gene's germline CDR1 is MRHNA and CDR2 SNTAGT. The CDR3 loop spans 19 amino acids. Here the CDR3 DNA reads TGTGCCAGCAGTGACACAGTCTCTAGCTGGAGGGCCTCCTACAATGAGCAGTTCTTC. Translating gives CASSDTVSSWRASYNEQFF.

This clonotype was found many times. V gene TRBV7-8 combines with J gene TRBJ2-3; D may be TRBD1 (5 bases). V was trimmed by 0 bases and J by 0 bases, leaving 13 bases between them. CDR1 is SGHVS, CDR2 FQNEAQ, per germline. The CDR3 has 17 amino acids. The DNA for the CDR3 is TGTGCCAGCAGCTTAGCTAGGGGCAGCCAAAGCACAGATACGCAGTATTTT. Its translation is CASSLARGSQSTDTQYF.

This clonotype was recorded at least ten times. The gene calls are TRBV2 and TRBJ2-4; TRBD1 might be the D (6 bases). V dropped 7 bases and J dropped 2 bases, with 18 bases sitting between them. Germline loops: CDR1 SNHLY, CDR2 FYNNEI. This CDR3 spans 16 amino acids. Written as DNA, the CDR3 is TGTGCCAGCACCGACAGGCAGGGGACGACCAAAAACATTCAGTACTTC. Protein product: CASTDRQGTTKNIQYF.

Ten or more counts support this clonotype. The V call is TRBV27, the J call TRBJ2-7; D is perhaps TRBD1 (6 bases). The CDR3 length is 14 residues. Germline lookup yields CDR1 MNHEY and CDR2 SMNVEV (reference sequence). Trimming cost V 3 bases and J 4 bases, with 13 bases left between them. The DNA for the CDR3 is TGTGCCAGCAGTTTTCGACAGGTGGGGTACGAGCAGTACTTC. This encodes CASSFRQVGYEQYF.

This sequence joins TRBV7-9 and TRBJ2-2; 9 bases match TRBD1. Per germline, CDR1 SEHNR and CDR2 FQNEAQ (reference sequence). With V trimmed by 9 bases and J by 3 bases, 5 bases remained unmatched. This CDR3 contains 14 residues. Here the CDR3 reads CARRTGADTGELFF. CDR3 bases: TGTGCCAGGAGGACAGGGGCTGACACCGGGGAGCTGTTTTTT.

This clonotype was seen ten or more times. CDR3 sequence reads: CASSGDGWNSPLHF. DNA of the CDR3: TGTGCCAGCAGTGGCGACGGCTGGAATTCACCCCTCCACTTT. The chain combines TRBV2 with TRBJ1-6, with D unclear. CDR1 SNHLY and CDR2 FYNNEI come from the germline V gene. V was cut by 4 bases and J by 7 bases, with 11 bases left in between. The CDR3 is 14 amino acids. Supplemented by reference TRBV2 and TRBJ1-6, the full variable domain reads EPEVTQTPSHQVTQMGQEVILRCVPISNHLYFYWYRQILGQKVEFLVSFYNNEISEKSEIFDDQFSVERPDGSNFTLKIRSTKLEDSAMYFCASSGDGWNSPLHFGNGTRLTVT.

This clonotype was seen a handful of times. Just one base apart from a much larger clone, this may be a read error. The chain uses TRBV11-2 and TRBJ2-2; D may be TRBD1 or TRBD2 (6 bases each). The CDR3 spans 16 residues. CDR1 is SGHAT, CDR2 FQNNGV, per germline. Written as DNA, the CDR3 is TGTGTCAGCAGCTTAGTGCTGGGGGCGGGAAACGGGGAGCTGTTTTTT. Translating it yields CVSSLVLGAGNGELFF.

The table lists this clonotype with a few counts. Since a much larger clone is just one base distant, this may be a read error. This chain links TRBV7-9 with TRBJ2-1; a possible D gene is TRBD2 (6 bases). The CDR3 is 16 residues long. Germline CDR1 is SEHNR and CDR2 is FQNEAQ (reference sequence). V lost 3 bases and J lost 6, with 18 bases in between. The CDR3 sequence is CASSFPTGVLPNEQFF. CDR3 nucleotides: TGTGCCAGCAGCTTTCCCACGGGGGTACTCCCCAATGAGCAGTTCTTC.

The chain carries TRBV20-1 and TRBJ1-5, with TRBD1 as a possible D gene (5 bases). Germline CDR1 is DFQATT and CDR2 is SNEGSKA (reference sequence). V dropped 6 bases and J dropped 3 bases, with 15 bases sitting between them. This CDR3 is 14 amino acids long. The CDR3 spells CSAWAGPDNQPQHF. CDR3 DNA sequence: TGCAGTGCGTGGGCAGGGCCTGACAATCAGCCCCAGCATTTT.

V is TRBV7-2 and J is TRBJ2-1, with 14 bases lining up with TRBD2. This CDR3 has 17 amino acids. V trimming: 1 base; J trimming: 4 bases; junction bases outside the gene matches: 3. The germline V gene has CDR1 SGHTA and CDR2 FQGNSA. The DNA for the CDR3 is TGTGCCAGCAGCTTAGGGACTAGCGGGAGGAAGTACAATGAGCAGTTCTTC. The encoded protein is CASSLGTSGRKYNEQFF.

This clonotype showed up many times. The J gene is TRBJ2-2, the V gene TRBV2; 10 bases fit TRBD2. The V gene's germline CDR1 is SNHLY and CDR2 FYNNEI. The trim removed 10 bases at V and 2 bases at J, leaving 7 bases unmatched. The CDR3 runs 15 residues. CDR3 in amino acids: CANSLLAGNTGELFF. CDR3 bases: TGTGCCAACTCTCTACTAGCGGGAAACACCGGGGAGCTGTTTTTT.

This clonotype occurred many times. The chain combines TRBV20-1 with TRBJ2-7; 7 positions match TRBD1. Trimming at V came to 5 bases and at J to 1 base, leaving 8 bases not matched to a gene. The CDR3 has 14 amino acids. CDR1 DFQATT and CDR2 SNEGSKA come from the germline V gene (reference sequence). The CDR3 reads CSALPGGSSYEQYF. The CDR3 coding sequence is TGCAGTGCTTTACCAGGGGGTTCATCCTACGAGCAGTACTTC.